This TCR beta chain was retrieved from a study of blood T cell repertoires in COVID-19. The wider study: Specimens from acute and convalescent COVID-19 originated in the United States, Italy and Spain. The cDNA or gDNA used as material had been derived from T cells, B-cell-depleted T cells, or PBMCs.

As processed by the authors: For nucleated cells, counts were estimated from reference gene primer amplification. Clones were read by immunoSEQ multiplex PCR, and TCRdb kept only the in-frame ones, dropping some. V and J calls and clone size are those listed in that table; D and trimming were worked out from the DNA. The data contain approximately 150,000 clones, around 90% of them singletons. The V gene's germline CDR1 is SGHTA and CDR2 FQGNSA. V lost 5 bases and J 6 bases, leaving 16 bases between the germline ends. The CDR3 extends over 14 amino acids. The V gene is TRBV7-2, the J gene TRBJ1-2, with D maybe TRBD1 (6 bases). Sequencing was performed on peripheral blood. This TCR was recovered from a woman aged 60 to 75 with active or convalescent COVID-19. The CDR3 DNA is TGTGCCAGCAGCCCTGGGGGGGCGCATAATGGCTACACCTTC. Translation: CASSPGGAHNGYTF.